A single sample is the source of the 4 T cell receptor beta chains below, sequenced in a study of shared clonotypes between healthy human individuals. The method was immunoSEQ multiplex PCR; TCRdb's version includes in-frame clones alone and lacks a portion of them. The sample lists a few million clones, about 92% seen once, with about 0.41% in the top ten. Sequencing was performed on naive CD4+ T cells from PBMCs. Subset meaning: CD45RA+ positively selected. These receptor sequences come from a man between 18 and 35 years old in good health. Some clones in this sample may be carry-over from other donors' samples.

The V call is TRBV6-5, the J call TRBJ1-1, with a tentative D call TRBD1 (5 bases). The CDR3 is made up of 12 amino acids. CDR1 MNHEY and CDR2 SVGAGI come from the germline V gene. V was pared by 10 bases and J by 4 bases, with 13 bases between. For the CDR3, the DNA is TGTGCCACCACGCCCGGGGGCACTGAAGCTTTCTTT. Protein sequence: CATTPGGTEAFF.

The chain joins TRBV7-3 to TRBJ1-1; TRBD1 agrees at 8 bases. V dropped 0 bases and J dropped 4; count of bases not matched to a gene: 10. The CDR3 runs 17 residues. Germline V lookup: CDR1 SGHTA, CDR2 FQGTGA. CDR3 residues: CASSLTFPPGGSTEAFF. The CDR3 nucleotides are TGTGCCAGCAGCTTAACGTTTCCGCCAGGGGGCTCCACTGAAGCTTTCTTT.

J is TRBJ2-5 and V is TRBV25-1; tentative D call: TRBD2 (6 bases). The length of the CDR3 is 15 residues. Trimming took off 5 bases at V and 5 bases at J, with 18 bases between the two ends. The germline V gene encodes CDR1 MGHDK and CDR2 SYGVNS. CDR3 sequence reads: CASSLAGPRGETQYF. The CDR3 nucleotides are TGTGCCAGCAGTCTTGCGGGACCTAGAGGGGAGACCCAGTACTTC.

V gene TRBV19 combines with J gene TRBJ1-5, with D unresolved. Trimming took 3 bases from V and 7 from J, leaving 7 bases between them. The CDR3 covers 12 residues. Germline loops: CDR1 LNHDA, CDR2 SQIVND (reference sequence). CDR3 DNA: TGTGCCAGTAGTATCCCTAAACAGCCCCAGCATTTT. It codes for CASSIPKQPQHF. The variable domain in full, completed from reference TRBV19 and TRBJ1-5, reads DGGITQSPKYLFRKEGQNVTLSCEQNLNHDAMYWYRQDPGQGLRLIYYSQIVNDFQKGDIAEGYSVSREKKESFPLTVTSAQKNPTAFYLCASSIPKQPQHFGDGTRLSIL.